Presented here are 13 T cell receptor beta chains from one specimen sequenced in a study of T cell responses to AZD1222 COVID-19 vaccine. Profiled with immunoSEQ multiplex PCR; TCRdb holds only in-frame clones, not every one. The sample yields some 150,000 clones, about 90% seen once. The sample in question was peripheral blood, obtained 28 days after the second AZD1222 dose. These receptors were collected from an adult who received the AZD1222 COVID-19 vaccine.

This clone was detected only once. The J gene is TRBJ2-7, the V gene TRBV6-2 or TRBV6-3; no firm D call. Germline loops: CDR1 MNHEY, CDR2 SVGEGT. There are 13 residues in the CDR3. Trimming removed 2 bases from V and 5 bases from J, with 10 bases in between. The CDR3 is CASSYVANHEQYF. In DNA, the CDR3 is TGTGCCAGCAGTTACGTAGCCAACCACGAGCAGTACTTC.

The V gene is TRBV5-1, the J gene TRBJ1-1; TRBD1 agrees at 12 bases. This CDR3 comprises 16 residues. J was trimmed by 1 base and V by 5 bases; bases with no gene match: 6. The germline CDR1 and CDR2 sequences are SGHRS and YFSETQ. The DNA of the CDR3 is TGCGCCAGCAGGTCCGGGACAGGGGGCCCGAACACTGAAGCTTTCTTT. This translates into CASRSGTGGPNTEAFF. Drawing the rest from reference TRBV5-1 and TRBJ1-1, the complete variable domain is KAGVTQTPRYLIKTRGQQVTLSCSPISGHRSVSWYQQTPGQGLQFLFEYFSETQRNKGNFPGRFSGRQFSNSRSEMNVSTLELGDSALYLCASRSGTGGPNTEAFFGQGTRLTVV.

The V call is TRBV10-3, the J call TRBJ1-1; D call uncertain. Germline V gene sequence: CDR1 ENHRY, CDR2 SYGVKD. The V end lost 6 bases, the J end lost 0 bases, and 11 bases lay between the germline ends. The CDR3 is 14 residues long. In nucleotides, the CDR3 is TGTGCCATCAGCCCCACACTGATGAACACTGAAGCTTTCTTT. Translated: CAISPTLMNTEAFF.

V gene TRBV18 combines with J gene TRBJ1-3; the D is unclear. This CDR3 contains 15 residues. Deletions cut 3 bases from V and 0 bases from J, with 9 bases between. CDR1 is KGHSH, CDR2 LQKENI, per germline. The CDR3 here is CASSPFDGSGNTIYF. In DNA, the CDR3 is TGTGCCAGCTCACCCTTTGACGGCTCTGGAAACACCATATATTTT.

The rearrangement joins TRBV4-3 to TRBJ1-1, with D possibly TRBD1 on 5 matching bases. The V and J ends lost 4 bases and 5 bases respectively, with 14 bases between them. The CDR3 covers 14 residues. CDR1 and CDR2 (germline): LGHNA, YSLEER. The CDR3 is CASSRVRGGTEAFF. The CDR3 DNA follows: TGCGCCAGCAGCCGGGTGCGGGGGGGGACTGAAGCTTTCTTT.

This clone came up once. The chain joins TRBV29-1 to TRBJ1-2, with a weak D call TRBD1 (5 bases). Germline CDR1 reads SQVTM; CDR2 reads ANQGSEA. V was shortened by 4 bases and J by 6 bases, with 9 bases between the two germline ends. CDR3 length: 11 amino acids. The CDR3 DNA follows: TGCAGCGTTGGTCAGGGTGATGGCTACACCTTC. Translation gives CSVGQGDGYTF.

The chain is built from TRBV9 and TRBJ1-2, with TRBD1 matching 8 bases. Germline trimming cut 3 bases from V and 2 bases from J; bases unmatched to any gene: 3. The CDR3 consists of 14 residues. CDR1 is SGDLS, CDR2 YYNGEE, per germline. This CDR3 is CASSGQGKNYGYTF. The CDR3 DNA is TGTGCCAGCAGCGGACAGGGGAAGAACTATGGCTACACCTTC.

The rearrangement joins TRBV6-1 to TRBJ2-3; D remains ambiguous. The germline gives CDR1 MNHNS, CDR2 SASEGT. The CDR3 length is 17 residues. The V gene lost 3 bases and the J gene lost 5 bases, with 21 bases spanning the gap. The CDR3 sequence: CASSDNVWTPGLDTQYF. Written as DNA, the CDR3 is TGTGCCAGCAGTGATAACGTATGGACGCCTGGGTTAGATACGCAGTATTTT.

This clone appeared once. This chain uses TRBV11-3 with TRBJ2-1; D remains unclear. The CDR3 contains 15 residues. Trimming shortened V by 3 bases and J by 8 bases, and 17 bases separated the two germline ends. Germline CDR1 reads SGHNT; CDR2 reads YENEEA. CDR3 in DNA: TGTGCCAGCAGCTTTTCCACCTCCCCGGGCGATGAGCAGTTCTTC. Amino acids: CASSFSTSPGDEQFF.

The chain is built from TRBV19 and TRBJ2-7, with 10 nucleotides matching TRBD1. From germline, CDR1 is LNHDA and CDR2 SQIVND (reference sequence). Trimming cost V 5 bases and J 5 bases; bases outside gene matches: 6. The CDR3 sequence is 14 residues long. In nucleotides, the CDR3 is TGTGCCAGTAGTGCAGGGACAGGGGTCGACGAGCAGTACTTC. Encoded protein: CASSAGTGVDEQYF.

The chain combines TRBV4-3 with TRBJ2-1; 12 bases match TRBD2. CDR1 and CDR2 (germline): LGHNA, YSLEER. The trim removed 1 base at V and 6 bases at J, leaving 1 base unmatched. CDR3 length equals 15 residues. CDR3 in amino acids: CASSQGLAGANEQFF. In DNA form, the CDR3 reads TGCGCCAGCAGCCAAGGACTAGCGGGGGCCAATGAGCAGTTCTTC.

The V and J genes are TRBV5-1 and TRBJ1-3, with D perhaps matching TRBD1 (5 bases). Germline values: CDR1 SGHRS, CDR2 YFSETQ. The germline V and J ends were trimmed by 4 bases and 0 bases, with 14 bases remaining between them. The length of the CDR3 is 16 residues. CDR3 in DNA: TGCGCCAGCAGCCTGGAGGGACGAAGCTCTGGAAACACCATATATTTT. It yields the protein CASSLEGRSSGNTIYF.

The gene calls are TRBV5-1 and TRBJ2-7; the D gene is possibly TRBD2 (7 bases). The CDR3 covers 16 residues. CDR1 is SGHRS, CDR2 YFSETQ, per germline. The germline V and J ends were trimmed by 4 bases and 3 bases, with 20 bases remaining between them. CDR3 sequence (DNA): TGCGCCAGCAGCAAGGGGGGGGGTCCCCTCTACTACGAGCAGTACTTC. Its protein product is CASSKGGGPLYYEQYF.